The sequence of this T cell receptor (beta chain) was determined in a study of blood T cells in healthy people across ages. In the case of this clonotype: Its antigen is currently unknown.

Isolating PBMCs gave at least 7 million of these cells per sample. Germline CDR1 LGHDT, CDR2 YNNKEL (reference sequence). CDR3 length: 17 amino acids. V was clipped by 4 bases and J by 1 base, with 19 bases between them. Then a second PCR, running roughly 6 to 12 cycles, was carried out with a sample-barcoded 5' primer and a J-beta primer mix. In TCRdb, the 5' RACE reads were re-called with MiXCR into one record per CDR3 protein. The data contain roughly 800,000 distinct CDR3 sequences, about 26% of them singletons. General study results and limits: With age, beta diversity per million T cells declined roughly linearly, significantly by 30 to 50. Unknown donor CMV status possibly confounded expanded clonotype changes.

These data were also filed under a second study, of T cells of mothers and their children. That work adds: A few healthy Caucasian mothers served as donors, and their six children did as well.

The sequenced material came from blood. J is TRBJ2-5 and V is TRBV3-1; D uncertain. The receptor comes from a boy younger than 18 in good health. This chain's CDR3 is CASSPRMARAPQETQYF. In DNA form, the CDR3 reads TGTGCCAGCAGCCCCCGGATGGCCCGGGCACCCCAAGAGACCCAGTACTTC.